The TCR beta chain under discussion was sequenced for a study of blood T cell repertoires in COVID-19. As for the study in general: Samples taken during acute and convalescent COVID-19 were collected in the United States, Italy and Spain. T cells, B-cell-depleted T cells, or PBMCs supplied cDNA or gDNA.

In the original processing: Quantification of nucleated cells was approximated via reference gene primer amplification. Data came from immunoSEQ multiplex PCR; TCRdb stores just in-frame clones and leaves some out. From that table come the V and J calls and clone size; the DNA was used to work out D and trimming. The data hold approximately 100,000 clones, with around 90% observed a single time. Trimming removed 5 bases at V and 4 bases at J, with 11 bases between. The germline V gene encodes CDR1 SEHNR and CDR2 FQNEAQ (reference sequence). This CDR3 comprises 13 residues. The TCR was taken from a human donor in a cohort sampled during active COVID-19. The sequenced material came from peripheral blood. The chain joins TRBV7-9 to TRBJ1-1; TRBD1 might be the D (5 bases). CDR3 protein: CASSPRGSTEAFF. CDR3 sequence (DNA): TGTGCCAGCAGCCCTAGGGGTAGCACTGAAGCTTTCTTT.